This T cell receptor beta chain stems from a study of T cell responses to AZD1222 COVID-19 vaccine. Regarding the study as a whole: The study identified only a handful of AZD1222 recipients as seropositive at baseline.

Of note for this clone: Its target is not known.

Using immunoSEQ multiplex PCR, the repertoire was profiled, and TCRdb retains in-frame clones only, with some absent. The top ten hold more than 15% of the sample, which has 95,000 to 100,000 clones, approximately 91% seen once. The CDR3 length is 14 residues. Germline CDR1 is MNHEY and CDR2 is SVGAGI. The germline V and J ends were trimmed by 8 bases and 6 bases, with 19 bases remaining between them. The specimen comprised peripheral blood, sampled 28 days after the second AZD1222 dose. V is TRBV6-5 and J is TRBJ1-2; no clear D. The source of this sequence is an adult who received the AZD1222 COVID-19 vaccine. This CDR3 reads CASLLQATWDGYTF. In nucleotides, the CDR3 is TGTGCCAGCCTTCTCCAGGCCACCTGGGATGGCTACACCTTC.